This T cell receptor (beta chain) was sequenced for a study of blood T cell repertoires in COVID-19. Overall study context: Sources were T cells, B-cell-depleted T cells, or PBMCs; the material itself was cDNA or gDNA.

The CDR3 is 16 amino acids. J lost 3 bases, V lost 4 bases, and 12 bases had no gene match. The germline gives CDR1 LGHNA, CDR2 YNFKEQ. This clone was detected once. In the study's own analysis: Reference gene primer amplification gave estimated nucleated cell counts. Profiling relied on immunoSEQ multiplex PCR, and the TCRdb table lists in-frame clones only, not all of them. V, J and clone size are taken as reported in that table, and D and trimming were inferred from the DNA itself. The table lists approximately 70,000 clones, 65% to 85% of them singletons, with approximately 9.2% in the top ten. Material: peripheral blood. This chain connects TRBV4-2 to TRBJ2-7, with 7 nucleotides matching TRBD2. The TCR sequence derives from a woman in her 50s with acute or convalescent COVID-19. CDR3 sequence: CASSPREPGLFYEQYF. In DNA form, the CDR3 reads TGTGCCAGCAGCCCAAGGGAGCCGGGACTATTCTACGAGCAGTACTTC.